This T cell receptor beta chain stems from a study of blood T cell repertoires in COVID-19. At the level of the study: Researchers got acute and convalescent COVID-19 samples from the United States, Italy and Spain. PBMCs, B-cell-depleted T cells, or T cells were the source of the cDNA or gDNA that made up the material.

V was clipped by 0 bases and J by 3 bases; unmatched bases: 13. This CDR3 is built from 19 residues. The germline V gene has CDR1 LNHNV and CDR2 YYDKDF (reference sequence). The authors' processing: Amplification from reference gene primers served as the basis for estimated nucleated cell counts. Only in-frame clones appear in the TCRdb table, and some are missing; sequencing was by immunoSEQ multiplex PCR. V and J calls and clone size are copied from that table; D and trimming were computed from the DNA. The data show 45,000 to 55,000 clones, roughly 70% seen once. The receptor was isolated from a woman aged 70 to 79 with acute or convalescent COVID-19. Sequenced: peripheral blood. The genes are TRBV15 and TRBJ2-7, with 11 nucleotides matching TRBD2. The CDR3 reads CATSRDSLAGGYKRYEQYF. The DNA of the CDR3 is TGTGCCACCAGCAGAGATAGTCTAGCGGGGGGATATAAACGCTACGAGCAGTACTTC.